This TCR beta chain was identified in a study of CD8 T cells in Susac syndrome. Germline-derived CDR1 and CDR2 are LNHDA and SQIVND (reference sequence). Trimming at V came to 7 bases and at J to 4 bases, leaving 4 bases not matched to a gene. The CDR3 totals 13 residues. Bulk CD8+ and CD4+ cells came from magnetic negative isolation; CD8+ TEMRA by FACS. This clonotype was recorded once. The RNA, about 0.5 to 1 ug, was put through reverse transcription using random hexamers. Amplification of TCR beta CDR3 used immunoSEQ multiplex PCR across 54 Vbeta and 13 Jbeta. TCRdb re-derived calls from the immunoSEQ multiplex PCR reads in MiXCR, one entry per CDR3 protein. The sample yields around 130,000 distinct CDR3 sequences, around 94% seen once.

The sequenced sample consisted of CD4+ T cells from PBMCs. This TCR was sampled from a human donor with multiple sclerosis. The chain couples TRBV19 to TRBJ2-7; TRBD1 agrees at 10 bases. CDR3 amino acids: CASNPGQGYEQYF. The CDR3 DNA is TGTGCCAGTAACCCGGGACAGGGGTACGAGCAGTACTTC.